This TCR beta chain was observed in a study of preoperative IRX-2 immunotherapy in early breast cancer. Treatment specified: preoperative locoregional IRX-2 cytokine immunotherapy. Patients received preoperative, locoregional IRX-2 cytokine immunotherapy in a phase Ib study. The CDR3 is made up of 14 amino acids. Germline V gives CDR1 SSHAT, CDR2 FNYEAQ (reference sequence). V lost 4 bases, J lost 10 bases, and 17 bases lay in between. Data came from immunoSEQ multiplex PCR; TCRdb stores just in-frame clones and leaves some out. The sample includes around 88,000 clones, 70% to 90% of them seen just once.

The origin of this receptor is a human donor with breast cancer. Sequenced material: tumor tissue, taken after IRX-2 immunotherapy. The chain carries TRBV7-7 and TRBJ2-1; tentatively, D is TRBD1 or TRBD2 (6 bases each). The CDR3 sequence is CASSSGDSSGEQFF. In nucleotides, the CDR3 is TGTGCCAGCAGCTCAGGGGACTCTTCGGGCGAGCAGTTCTTC. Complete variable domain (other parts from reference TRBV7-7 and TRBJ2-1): GAGVSQSPRYKVTKRGQDVTLRCDPISSHATLYWYQQALGQGPEFLTYFNYEAQPDKSGLPSDRFSAERPEGSISTLTIQRTEQRDSAMYRCASSSGDSSGEQFFGPGTRLTVL.